Below are 17 T cell receptor beta chains sequenced from a single sample in a study of PD-L1 blockade in urothelial cancer (dated by TCRdb to the late 2010s). The time point label for this specimen denotes: peripheral blood 6 weeks after treatment start. The library was made by the immunoSEQ multiplex PCR assay. This is the immuneACCESS table as TCRdb keeps it, with only in-frame sequences that have V and J called. A part of the clones is gone; compared with another copy, unresolved V genes explain less than half, and the rest is unexplained. In all, the sample holds 45,000 to 50,000 clones, and 80% to 90% of those were seen once. The ten largest clones take up approximately 8.8% of the sample. The sample in question was PBMCs, obtained around atezolizumab (anti-PD-L1) treatment. Receptor source: a man in his 70s with urothelial cancer.

This clone has just one count. The V call is TRBV7-3, the J call TRBJ1-1; no clear D. The V gene lost 2 bases and the J gene lost 1 base, with 11 bases spanning the gap. CDR1 SGHTA and CDR2 FQGTGA come from the germline V gene. This CDR3 has 15 amino acids. For the CDR3, the DNA is TGTGCCAGCAGCTTACTAGGCGGGGAGAACACTGAAGCTTTCTTT. Translating it yields CASSLLGGENTEAFF.

The J gene is TRBJ1-1, the V gene TRBV29-1, with 8 nucleotides matching TRBD1. CDR3 length: 13 residues. Germline CDR1 and CDR2: SQVTM and ANQGSEA. After removal of 7 bases from V and 3 bases from J, the junction contained 7 bases not matched to a gene. The CDR3: CSARTGRDTEAFF. DNA of the CDR3: TGCAGCGCACGGACAGGGCGGGACACTGAAGCTTTCTTT. Filled out from reference TRBV29-1 and TRBJ1-1, the complete variable domain reads SAVISQKPSRDICQRGTSLTIQCQVDSQVTMMFWYRQQPGQSLTLIATANQGSEATYESGFVIDKFPISRPNLTFSTLTVSNMSPEDSSIYLCSARTGRDTEAFFGQGTRLTVV.

This clone was seen more than once but under ten times. The chain carries TRBV19 and TRBJ1-1; D may be TRBD1 (5 bases). V was trimmed by 7 bases and J by 0 bases, leaving 18 bases between them. Germline CDR1 LNHDA, CDR2 SQIVND (reference sequence). The CDR3 consists of 16 residues. The CDR3 region is CASKSGWGPLNTEAFF. Written as DNA, the CDR3 is TGTGCCAGTAAGAGTGGATGGGGCCCTCTGAACACTGAAGCTTTCTTT.

This clone occurred once. The chain has TRBV6-6 and TRBJ1-2; D perhaps matches TRBD1 (6 bases). V dropped 4 bases and J dropped 2 bases, with 14 bases sitting between them. The CDR3 is 15 amino acids. Germline lookup yields CDR1 MNHNY and CDR2 SVGAGI (reference sequence). The CDR3 loop reads CASSSPQQGNYGYTF. In DNA, the CDR3 is TGTGCCAGCAGTTCCCCTCAACAGGGAAACTATGGCTACACCTTC.

The chain links TRBV5-1 to TRBJ2-1; no clear D. The CDR3 is 13 amino acids. CDR1 and CDR2 from the germline V gene are SGHRS and YFSETQ. V lost 6 bases to trimming and J lost 5 bases, with 12 bases between them. CDR3 nucleotide sequence: TGCGCCAGCACCTCAGTTCCGAACAATGAGCAGTTCTTC. This codes for CASTSVPNNEQFF.

This sequence joins TRBV28 and TRBJ1-2, with D possibly matching TRBD1 (5 bases). Looked up from germline, CDR1 is MDHEN and CDR2 is SYDVKM. The V end lost 2 bases, the J end lost 8 bases, and 15 bases lay between the germline ends. The CDR3 is 14 residues long. As DNA, the CDR3 is TGTGCCAGCAGTTTAAGGGGAACCGGATGGGGCTACACCTTC. This sequence encodes CASSLRGTGWGYTF.

CDR3 in amino acids: CASTPWDRGRGNTIYF. CDR3 DNA sequence: TGTGCCAGCACCCCTTGGGACAGGGGGCGCGGAAACACCATATATTTT. This chain joins TRBV28 and TRBJ1-3; 12 nucleotides agree with TRBD1. The germline CDR1 and CDR2 sequences are MDHEN and SYDVKM. This CDR3 region has 16 residues. Trimming cost V 7 bases and J 4 bases; bases outside gene matches: 8.

V is TRBV18 and J is TRBJ1-4, with TRBD1 matching over 7 bases. The CDR3 is 14 amino acids. Germline values: CDR1 KGHSH, CDR2 LQKENI. V lost 3 bases and J lost 4; bases outside the gene matches: 2. DNA for the CDR3: TGTGCCAGCTCACCGGGACAGCATAATGAAAAACTGTTTTTT. Its protein product is CASSPGQHNEKLFF.

This chain joins TRBV18 and TRBJ2-7, with 8 bases aligning to TRBD2. With 3 bases clipped from V and 0 bases from J, the junction kept 4 bases outside the gene matches. In germline, CDR1 is KGHSH, CDR2 LQKENI. The CDR3 length is 15 residues. This CDR3 reads CASSPTSGFSYEQYF. The CDR3, as DNA: TGTGCCAGCTCACCTACTAGCGGATTCTCCTACGAGCAGTACTTC.

CDR3 protein: CASSDVGNTIYF. The CDR3 region has the DNA TGTGCCAGCAGTGACGTCGGAAACACCATATATTTT. The gene calls are TRBV2 and TRBJ1-3; D not resolved. Trimming stripped 3 bases from V and 4 bases from J, with 4 bases between. The CDR3 extends over 12 amino acids. The germline CDR1 and CDR2 sequences are SNHLY and FYNNEI.

The chain links TRBV7-3 to TRBJ2-5; TRBD1 agrees at 9 bases. This CDR3 contains 15 residues. Germline CDR1 SGHTA, CDR2 FQGTGA. J lost 2 bases, V lost 5 bases, and 6 bases had no gene match. The CDR3 loop reads CASSRDGTGQETQYF. CDR3 bases: TGTGCCAGCAGCCGCGACGGGACAGGGCAAGAGACCCAGTACTTC.

The J gene is TRBJ1-3, the V gene TRBV28; TRBD1 matches 10 bases. The CDR3 sequence is 18 residues long. Per the germline V gene, CDR1 is MDHEN and CDR2 is SYDVKM. V lost 3 bases and J lost 4; bases outside the gene matches: 12. This CDR3 is CASSFLSGTGEVGNTIYF. The CDR3 nucleotides are TGTGCCAGCAGTTTTCTCTCGGGGACAGGGGAGGTAGGAAACACCATATATTTT.

Only a few counts were recorded for this clone. J is TRBJ2-6 and V is TRBV28; TRBD1 matches at 11 bases. The germline V gene has CDR1 MDHEN and CDR2 SYDVKM. The J segment lost 0 bases and the V segment lost 1 base, leaving 2 bases of the junction unmatched. The CDR3 is 18 residues long. The CDR3 DNA reads TGTGCCAGCAGTTTATTCGGGACAGGGGGCTCTGGGGCCAACGTCCTGACTTTC. Translating gives CASSLFGTGGSGANVLTF.

This sequence joins TRBV5-8 and TRBJ1-4; 7 bases are a match to TRBD1. The germline V gene has CDR1 SGHTS and CDR2 YDEGEE. CDR3 size: 16 residues. V gave up 4 bases and J gave up 0 bases; unmatched junction bases: 6. CDR3 coding DNA: TGTGCCAGCAGCCCCGGACAGGCCACAACTAATGAAAAACTGTTTTTT. Its translation: CASSPGQATTNEKLFF.

The chain carries TRBV10-3 and TRBJ1-4; a possible D gene is TRBD1 (6 bases). V was cut by 11 bases and J by 2 bases, with 18 bases left in between. From germline, CDR1 is ENHRY and CDR2 SYGVKD. The CDR3 totals 15 residues. The CDR3 DNA reads as TGTGCCTGCGCCCAGGGGTTGGCGACTAATGAAAAACTGTTTTTT. Translation gives CACAQGLATNEKLFF.

This clone was picked up a small number of times. The rearrangement joins TRBV6-5 to TRBJ2-1; D may be TRBD2 (6 bases). The CDR3 length is 14 residues. CDR1 and CDR2 from the germline V gene are MNHEY and SVGAGI. V dropped 5 bases and J dropped 7 bases, with 15 bases sitting between them. The CDR3 is CASSGALAMNEQFF. The CDR3 DNA sequence: TGTGCCAGCAGTGGCGCACTAGCTATGAATGAGCAGTTCTTC.

This clone was counted a single time. V and J are TRBV7-3 and TRBJ2-5, with 10 bases identical to TRBD1. The CDR3 length is 14 residues. Germline loops: CDR1 SGHTA, CDR2 FQGTGA. The junction had 0 bases not matched to a gene; V was cut back by 0 bases and J by 5 bases. This CDR3 is CASSLTDRGETQYF. The CDR3 coding sequence is TGTGCCAGCAGCTTAACGGACAGGGGGGAGACCCAGTACTTC.